The 17 T cell receptor beta chains in this list originate from one sample, sequenced in a study of T cells in Graves' hyperthyroidism and ophthalmopathy. Regions amplified from RNA transcripts were the TCR beta CDR3 regions. HTBI primers drove first-round RT-PCR of the TCR CDR3. A single record per CDR3 protein comes from TCRdb applying MiXCR to the multiplex PCR reads. Found here are 250,000 to 300,000 distinct CDR3 sequences, 13% of them singletons; the top ten hold 7% to 8.5%. Sequences were obtained from blood. The receptor source for this set is a woman in her 30s with Graves' hyperthyroidism that later progressed to Graves' ophthalmopathy.

The gene calls are TRBV6-2 or TRBV6-3 and TRBJ2-1; 13 nucleotides line up with TRBD2. Germline V CDR1 and CDR2: MNHEY, SVGEGT. With 5 bases clipped from V and 9 bases from J, the junction kept 4 bases outside the gene matches. The CDR3 extends over 14 amino acids. The CDR3 DNA follows: TGTGCCAGCAGTGGGACTAGCGGGAAGCTTGAGCAGTTCTTC. Amino acids: CASSGTSGKLEQFF.

This clonotype has a count of ten or more. V usage is TRBV6-1 and J usage is TRBJ1-2, with a weak D call TRBD1 (5 bases). Germline values: CDR1 MNHNS, CDR2 SASEGT. This CDR3 is 15 amino acids long. With 4 bases removed from V and 5 bases from J, the gap between germline ends came to 17 bases. The CDR3 region is CASSGGTSGGYGYTF. The CDR3 DNA follows: TGTGCCAGCAGTGGAGGGACCTCTGGCGGGTATGGCTACACCTTC.

The sample holds many counts of this clonotype. This chain connects TRBV18 to TRBJ2-1; 8 nucleotides agree with TRBD2. Germline V lookup: CDR1 KGHSH, CDR2 LQKENI. This CDR3 spans 14 amino acids. J lost 9 bases, V lost 3 bases, and 7 bases had no gene match. DNA of the CDR3: TGTGCCAGCTCACCCTTTAACCGGGGGGGTGAGCAGTTCTTC. Translated, it gives CASSPFNRGGEQFF.

This clonotype was observed a single time. The CDR3 is CSAIGTGDLYGYTF. CDR3 nucleotide sequence: TGCAGTGCAATCGGGACAGGGGATTTGTATGGCTACACCTTC. This chain links TRBV20-1 with TRBJ1-2, with 10 bases fitting TRBD1. Trimming at V came to 6 bases and at J to 5 bases, leaving 9 bases not matched to a gene. The CDR3 extends over 14 amino acids. Germline values: CDR1 DFQATT, CDR2 SNEGSKA (reference sequence).

This clonotype was detected ten times or more. The chain employs TRBV7-6 and TRBJ1-1; 9 positions agree with TRBD1. V gave up 4 bases and J gave up 3 bases; unmatched junction bases: 15. This CDR3 comprises 18 residues. The V gene's germline CDR1 is SGHVS and CDR2 FNYEAQ. The CDR3 sequence: CASSSHLQGAWKYTEAFF. The CDR3 nucleotides read TGTGCCAGCAGCTCACACTTACAGGGGGCGTGGAAATACACTGAAGCTTTCTTT.

This clonotype was counted ten times or more. V gene TRBV28 combines with J gene TRBJ2-1; tentatively, D is TRBD1 (5 bases). CDR3 length equals 13 residues. Germline lookup yields CDR1 MDHEN and CDR2 SYDVKM. V was trimmed by 2 bases and J by 7 bases, leaving 9 bases between them. The CDR3 protein is CASSLPDRNEQFF. For the CDR3, the DNA is TGTGCCAGCAGTTTACCCGACAGAAATGAGCAGTTCTTC.

This clonotype appeared many times. The V and J genes are TRBV27 and TRBJ2-7, with TRBD2 matching over 11 bases. The CDR3 runs to 13 residues. Per the germline V gene, CDR1 is MNHEY and CDR2 is SMNVEV (reference sequence). Losses at the gene ends were 11 bases for V and 7 bases for J; bases not matched to a gene: 10. The CDR3 DNA reads TGTGCCGTAACGGCTAGCGGGAGGAGGGAGCAGTACTTC. Translated, it gives CAVTASGRREQYF.

This clonotype was observed at least ten times. J is TRBJ2-1 and V is TRBV28, with 10 positions matching TRBD1. The CDR3 loop spans 16 amino acids. V gave up 10 bases and J gave up 8 bases; unmatched junction bases: 17. Germline values: CDR1 MDHEN, CDR2 SYDVKM. The CDR3 protein is CATNSMGTGAWDEQFF. CDR3 nucleotide sequence: TGTGCCACTAACTCCATGGGGACAGGGGCCTGGGATGAGCAGTTCTTC.

V and J are TRBV7-9 and TRBJ2-1, with 12 bases that match TRBD2. CDR1 SEHNR and CDR2 FQNEAQ come from the germline V gene (reference sequence). After removal of 5 bases from V and 9 bases from J, the junction contained 11 bases not matched to a gene. This CDR3 comprises 16 residues. Here the CDR3 reads CASSQDKASGRGEQFF. CDR3 in DNA: TGTGCCAGCAGCCAAGATAAGGCTAGCGGGAGGGGTGAGCAGTTCTTC. The full variable domain, its missing parts supplied by reference TRBV7-9 and TRBJ2-1, is DTGVSQNPRHKITKRGQNVTFRCDPISEHNRLYWYRQTLGQGPEFLTYFQNEAQLEKSRLLSDRFSAERPKGSFSTLEIQRTEQGDSAMYLCASSQDKASGRGEQFFGPGTRLTVL.

The V and J genes are TRBV2 and TRBJ2-2; 11 bases are shared with TRBD2. Trimming cost V 5 bases and J 4 bases; bases outside gene matches: 6. From germline, CDR1 is SNHLY and CDR2 FYNNEI. The CDR3 has 16 residues. As DNA, the CDR3 is TGTGCCAGCAGTTATTTAGCGGGAGGGACCACCGGGGAGCTGTTTTTT. This gives the protein CASSYLAGGTTGELFF.

This clonotype appeared many times. This sequence joins TRBV7-9 and TRBJ2-6; D gene ambiguous. The germline V and J ends were trimmed by 6 bases and 0 bases, with 12 bases remaining between them. The CDR3 runs 16 residues. The germline V gene has CDR1 SEHNR and CDR2 FQNEAQ (reference sequence). The CDR3 is CASRSTTDSGANVLTF. The CDR3 DNA is TGTGCCAGCAGGTCGACCACAGACTCTGGGGCCAACGTCCTGACTTTC.

The chain recombines TRBV7-2 with TRBJ2-2, with D perhaps matching TRBD1 (6 bases). Germline V gene data show CDR1 as SGHTA and CDR2 as FQGNSA. The CDR3 is 14 residues long. Between the trimmed V and J ends, which lost 6 bases and 4 bases, there was a span of 12 bases. The CDR3 DNA reads as TGTGCCAGCAGACGTACAGGGAGCACCGGGGAGCTGTTTTTT. The encoded protein is CASRRTGSTGELFF.

Comments on this clonotype: With a much larger clone just one base away, this may be a read error. The chain recombines TRBV7-2 with TRBJ1-5; D is perhaps TRBD1 (5 bases). Germline V gives CDR1 SGHTA, CDR2 FQGNSA. Trimming stripped 2 bases from V and 5 bases from J, with 13 bases between. This CDR3 has 15 amino acids. The CDR3 region is CASSLNPGGDQPQHF. For the CDR3, the DNA is TGTGCCAGCAGCTTAAATCCGGGGGGGGATCAGCCCCAGCATTTT. Combining the CDR3 with reference TRBV7-2 and TRBJ1-5 gives the whole variable domain GAGVSQSPSNKVTEKGKDVELRCDPISGHTALYWYRQSLGQGLEFLIYFQGNSAPDKSGLPSDRFSAERTGGSVSTLTIQRTQQEDSAVYLCASSLNPGGDQPQHFGDGTRLSIL.

This clonotype was counted many times. This sequence joins TRBV18 and TRBJ2-2; 7 bases align to TRBD2. The length of the CDR3 is 15 residues. The germline V gene has CDR1 KGHSH and CDR2 LQKENI. After removal of 6 bases from V and 1 base from J, the junction contained 5 bases not matched to a gene. The CDR3 spells CASSSGTKNTGELFF. CDR3 nucleotide sequence: TGTGCCAGCTCGTCCGGGACTAAGAACACCGGGGAGCTGTTTTTT.

V is TRBV3-1 and J is TRBJ1-5; 10 bases match TRBD1. Trimming cost V 7 bases and J 0 bases; bases outside gene matches: 21. This CDR3 is built from 21 residues. Germline CDR1 reads LGHDT; CDR2 reads YNNKEL (reference sequence). CDR3 sequence reads: CASKARDRGWSAAYSNQPQHF. In DNA form, the CDR3 reads TGTGCCAGCAAGGCCCGGGACAGGGGTTGGTCCGCCGCTTATAGCAATCAGCCCCAGCATTTT.

This clonotype was seen a handful of times. The V gene is TRBV7-3, the J gene TRBJ2-1; the D gene is possibly TRBD2 (5 bases). V lost 5 bases, J lost 9 bases, and 14 bases lay in between. Looked up from germline, CDR1 is SGHTA and CDR2 is FQGTGA. This CDR3 is built from 13 residues. The CDR3 nucleotides read TGTGCCAGCAGCCCTTCGATAAGCGGTGAGCAGTTCTTC. It codes for CASSPSISGEQFF.

This clonotype came up many times. V usage is TRBV7-8 and J usage is TRBJ1-2; 11 positions match TRBD1. CDR1 and CDR2 from the germline V gene are SGHVS and FQNEAQ. This CDR3 has 15 residues. V shed 5 bases, J shed 7 bases, and the junction held 9 bases outside the gene matches. The CDR3 DNA reads TGTGCCAGCAGCGTCGCCGGGACAGGGGGTTTTGGCTACACCTTC. Its protein is CASSVAGTGGFGYTF.